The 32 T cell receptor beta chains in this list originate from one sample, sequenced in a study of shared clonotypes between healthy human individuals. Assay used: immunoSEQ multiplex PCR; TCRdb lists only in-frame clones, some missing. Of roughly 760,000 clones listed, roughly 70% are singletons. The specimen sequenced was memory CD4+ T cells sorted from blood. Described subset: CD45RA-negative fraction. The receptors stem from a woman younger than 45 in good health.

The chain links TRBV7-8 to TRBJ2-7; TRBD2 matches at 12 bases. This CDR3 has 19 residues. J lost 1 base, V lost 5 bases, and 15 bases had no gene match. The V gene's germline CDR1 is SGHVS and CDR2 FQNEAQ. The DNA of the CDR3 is TGTGCCAGCAGCCGGATTTCTTGGACTAGCGGGACTAAGTCCTACGAGCAGTACTTC. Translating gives CASSRISWTSGTKSYEQYF.

The CDR3 loop is CASSYSEGHSNQPQHF. DNA of the CDR3: TGTGCCAGCAGTTACTCGGAAGGGCACAGCAATCAGCCCCAGCATTTT. The gene calls are TRBV6-5 and TRBJ1-5; D is unresolved. This CDR3 comprises 16 residues. Germline CDR1 MNHEY, CDR2 SVGAGI. V dropped 0 bases and J dropped 1 base, with 10 bases sitting between them.

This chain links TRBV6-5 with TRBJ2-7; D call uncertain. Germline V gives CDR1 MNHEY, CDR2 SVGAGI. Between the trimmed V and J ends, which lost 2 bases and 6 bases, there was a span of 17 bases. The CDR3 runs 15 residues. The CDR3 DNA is TGTGCCAGCAGTTACCCCCACCTAGGATCGGGCGAGCAGTACTTC. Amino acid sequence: CASSYPHLGSGEQYF.

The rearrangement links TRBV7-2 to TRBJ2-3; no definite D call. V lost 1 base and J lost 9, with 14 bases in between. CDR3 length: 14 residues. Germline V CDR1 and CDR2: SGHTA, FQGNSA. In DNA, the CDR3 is TGTGCCAGCAGCTTAGTGGGCGTGGATAGGACGCAGTATTTT. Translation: CASSLVGVDRTQYF.

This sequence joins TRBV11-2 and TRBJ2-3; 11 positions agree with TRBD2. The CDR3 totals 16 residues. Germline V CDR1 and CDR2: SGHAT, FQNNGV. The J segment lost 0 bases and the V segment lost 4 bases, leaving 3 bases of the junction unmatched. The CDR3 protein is CASSSRTSGSTDTQYF. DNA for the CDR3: TGTGCCAGCAGCTCCCGGACTAGCGGGAGCACAGATACGCAGTATTTT.

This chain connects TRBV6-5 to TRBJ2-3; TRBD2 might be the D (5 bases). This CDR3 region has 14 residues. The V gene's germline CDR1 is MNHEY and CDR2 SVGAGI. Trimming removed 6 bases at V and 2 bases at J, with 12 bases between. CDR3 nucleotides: TGTGCCAGCAGCAAACTAGGGAACACAGATACGCAGTATTTT. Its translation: CASSKLGNTDTQYF.

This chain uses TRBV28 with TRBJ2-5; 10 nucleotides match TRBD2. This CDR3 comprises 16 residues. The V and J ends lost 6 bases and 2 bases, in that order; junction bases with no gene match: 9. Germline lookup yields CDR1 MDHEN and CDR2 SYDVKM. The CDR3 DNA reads TGTGCCAGCAGAGCAGCTAGCGGGGGAGTTCAAGAGACCCAGTACTTC. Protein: CASRAASGGVQETQYF.

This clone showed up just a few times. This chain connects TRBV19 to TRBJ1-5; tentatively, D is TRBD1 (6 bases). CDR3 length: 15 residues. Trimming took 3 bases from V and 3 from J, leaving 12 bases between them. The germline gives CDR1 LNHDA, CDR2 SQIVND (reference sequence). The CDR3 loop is CASSIVGHDNQPQHF. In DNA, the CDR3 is TGTGCCAGTAGTATTGTGGGACACGACAATCAGCCCCAGCATTTT. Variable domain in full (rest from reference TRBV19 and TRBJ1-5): DGGITQSPKYLFRKEGQNVTLSCEQNLNHDAMYWYRQDPGQGLRLIYYSQIVNDFQKGDIAEGYSVSREKKESFPLTVTSAQKNPTAFYLCASSIVGHDNQPQHFGDGTRLSIL.

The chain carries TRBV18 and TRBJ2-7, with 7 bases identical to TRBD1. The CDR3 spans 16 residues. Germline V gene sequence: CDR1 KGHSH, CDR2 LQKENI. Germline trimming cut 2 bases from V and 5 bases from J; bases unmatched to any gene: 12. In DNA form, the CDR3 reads TGTGCCAGCTCACCAGGGAAAAACAGGGGATCGAACGAGCAGTACTTC. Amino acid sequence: CASSPGKNRGSNEQYF.

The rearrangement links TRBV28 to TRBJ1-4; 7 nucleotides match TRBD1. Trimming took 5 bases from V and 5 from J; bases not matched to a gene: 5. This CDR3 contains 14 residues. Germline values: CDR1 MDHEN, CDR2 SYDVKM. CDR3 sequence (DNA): TGTGCCAGCAGTACGGGACAGAGAAATGAAAAACTGTTTTTT. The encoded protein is CASSTGQRNEKLFF.

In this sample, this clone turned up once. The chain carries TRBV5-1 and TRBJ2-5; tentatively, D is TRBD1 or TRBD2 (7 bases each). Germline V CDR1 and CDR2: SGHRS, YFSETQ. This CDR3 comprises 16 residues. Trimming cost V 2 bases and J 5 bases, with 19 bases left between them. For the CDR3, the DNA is TGCGCCAGCAGCTTTCAGACAGGGAGGGGTGAGGAGACCCAGTACTTC. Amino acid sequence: CASSFQTGRGEETQYF.

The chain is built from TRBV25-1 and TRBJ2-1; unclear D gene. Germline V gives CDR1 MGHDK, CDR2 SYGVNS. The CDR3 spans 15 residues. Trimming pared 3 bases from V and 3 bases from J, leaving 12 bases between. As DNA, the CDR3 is TGTGCCAGCAGTGATGAGGCCTTCGGCTACAATGAGCAGTTCTTC. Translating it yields CASSDEAFGYNEQFF.

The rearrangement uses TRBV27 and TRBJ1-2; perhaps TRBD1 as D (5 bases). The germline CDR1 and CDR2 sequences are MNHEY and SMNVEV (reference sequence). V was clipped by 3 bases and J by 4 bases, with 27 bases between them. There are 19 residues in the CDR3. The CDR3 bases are TGTGCCAGCAGTTTTCGAGTTTCAGTGGGACCTCAGGAAATCTATGGCTACACCTTC. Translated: CASSFRVSVGPQEIYGYTF.

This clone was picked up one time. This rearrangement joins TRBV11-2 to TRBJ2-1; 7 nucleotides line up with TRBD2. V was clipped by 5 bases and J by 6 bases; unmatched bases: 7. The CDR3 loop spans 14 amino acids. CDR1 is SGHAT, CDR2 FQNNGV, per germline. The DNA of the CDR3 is TGTGCCAGCAGCCCTTTATTAGCGGGCAATGAGCAGTTCTTC. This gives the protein CASSPLLAGNEQFF.

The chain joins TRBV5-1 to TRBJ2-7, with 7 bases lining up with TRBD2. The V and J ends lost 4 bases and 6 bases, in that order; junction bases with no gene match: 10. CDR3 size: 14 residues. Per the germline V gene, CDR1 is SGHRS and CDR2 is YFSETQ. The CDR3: CASSGASGRSEQYF. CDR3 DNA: TGCGCCAGCAGCGGGGCTAGCGGACGTTCCGAGCAGTACTTC. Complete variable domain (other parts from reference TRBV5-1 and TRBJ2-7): KAGVTQTPRYLIKTRGQQVTLSCSPISGHRSVSWYQQTPGQGLQFLFEYFSETQRNKGNFPGRFSGRQFSNSRSEMNVSTLELGDSALYLCASSGASGRSEQYFGPGTRLTVT.

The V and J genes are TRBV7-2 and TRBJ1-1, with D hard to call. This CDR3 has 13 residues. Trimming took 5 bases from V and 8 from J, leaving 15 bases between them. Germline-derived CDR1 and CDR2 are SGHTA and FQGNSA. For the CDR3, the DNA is TGTGCCAGCAGCCCCCGACACGGACGGGAAGCTTTCTTT. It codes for CASSPRHGREAFF.

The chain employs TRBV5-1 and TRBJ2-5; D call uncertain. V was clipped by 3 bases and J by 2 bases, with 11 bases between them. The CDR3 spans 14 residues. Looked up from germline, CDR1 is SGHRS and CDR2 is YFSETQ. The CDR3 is CASSSGIVQETQYF. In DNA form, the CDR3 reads TGCGCCAGCAGCTCAGGAATTGTACAAGAGACCCAGTACTTC.

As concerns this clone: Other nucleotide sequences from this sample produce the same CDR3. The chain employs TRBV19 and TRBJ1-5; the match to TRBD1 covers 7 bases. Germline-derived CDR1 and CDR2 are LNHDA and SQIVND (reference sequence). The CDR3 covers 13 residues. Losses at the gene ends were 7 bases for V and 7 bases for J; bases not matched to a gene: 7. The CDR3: CASTLGGFQPQHF. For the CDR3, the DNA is TGTGCCAGTACCCTAGGGGGCTTCCAGCCCCAGCATTTT. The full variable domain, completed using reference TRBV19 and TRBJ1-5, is DGGITQSPKYLFRKEGQNVTLSCEQNLNHDAMYWYRQDPGQGLRLIYYSQIVNDFQKGDIAEGYSVSREKKESFPLTVTSAQKNPTAFYLCASTLGGFQPQHFGDGTRLSIL.

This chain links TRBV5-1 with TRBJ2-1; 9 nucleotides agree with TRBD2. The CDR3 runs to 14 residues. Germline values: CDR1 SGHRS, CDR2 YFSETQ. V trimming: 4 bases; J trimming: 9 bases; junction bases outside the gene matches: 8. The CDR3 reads CASSVYRREGEQFF. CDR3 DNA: TGCGCCAGCAGCGTGTACCGGCGGGAGGGTGAGCAGTTCTTC.

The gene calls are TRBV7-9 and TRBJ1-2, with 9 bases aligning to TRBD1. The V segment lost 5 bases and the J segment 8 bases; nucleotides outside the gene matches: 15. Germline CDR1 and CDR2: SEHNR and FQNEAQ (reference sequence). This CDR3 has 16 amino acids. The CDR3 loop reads CASSSLGQGFDRGYTF. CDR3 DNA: TGTGCCAGCAGCAGCCTGGGACAGGGTTTTGACCGCGGCTACACCTTC. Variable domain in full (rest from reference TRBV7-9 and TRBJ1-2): DTGVSQNPRHKITKRGQNVTFRCDPISEHNRLYWYRQTLGQGPEFLTYFQNEAQLEKSRLLSDRFSAERPKGSFSTLEIQRTEQGDSAMYLCASSSLGQGFDRGYTFGSGTRLTVV.

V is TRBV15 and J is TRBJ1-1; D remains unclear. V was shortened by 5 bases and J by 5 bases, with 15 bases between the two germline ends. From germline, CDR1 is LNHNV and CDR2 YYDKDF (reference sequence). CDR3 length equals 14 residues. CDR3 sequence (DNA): TGTGCCACCAGCCCCCGCATGGCGGGGACTGAAGCTTTCTTT. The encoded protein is CATSPRMAGTEAFF.

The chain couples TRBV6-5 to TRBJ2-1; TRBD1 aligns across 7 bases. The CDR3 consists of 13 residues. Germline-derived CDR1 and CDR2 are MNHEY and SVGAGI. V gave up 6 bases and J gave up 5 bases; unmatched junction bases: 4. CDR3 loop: CASSGTVNNEQFF. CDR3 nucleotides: TGTGCCAGCAGCGGGACAGTTAACAATGAGCAGTTCTTC.

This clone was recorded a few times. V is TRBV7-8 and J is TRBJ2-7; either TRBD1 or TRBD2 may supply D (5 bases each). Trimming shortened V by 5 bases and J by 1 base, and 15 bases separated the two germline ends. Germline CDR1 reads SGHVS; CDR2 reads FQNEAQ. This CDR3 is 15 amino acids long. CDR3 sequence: CASSPREGSSYEQYF. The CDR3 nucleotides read TGTGCCAGCAGCCCACGAGAGGGGAGTTCCTACGAGCAGTACTTC.

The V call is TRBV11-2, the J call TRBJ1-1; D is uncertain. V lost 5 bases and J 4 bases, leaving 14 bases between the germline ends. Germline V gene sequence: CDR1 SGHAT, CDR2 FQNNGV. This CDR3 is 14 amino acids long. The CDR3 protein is CASSRLPGATEAFF. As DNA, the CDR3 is TGTGCCAGCAGCCGCTTGCCTGGAGCCACTGAAGCTTTCTTT.

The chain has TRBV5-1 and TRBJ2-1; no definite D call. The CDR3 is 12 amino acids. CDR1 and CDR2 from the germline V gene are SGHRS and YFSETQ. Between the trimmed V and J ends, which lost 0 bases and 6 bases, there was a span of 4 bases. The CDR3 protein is CASSLALNEQFF. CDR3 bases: TGCGCCAGCAGCTTGGCTCTCAATGAGCAGTTCTTC.

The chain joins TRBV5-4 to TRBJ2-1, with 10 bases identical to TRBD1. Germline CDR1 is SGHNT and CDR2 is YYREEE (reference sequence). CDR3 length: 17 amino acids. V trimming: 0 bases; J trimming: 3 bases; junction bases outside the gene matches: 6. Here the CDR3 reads CASSLEFGTGVYNEQFF. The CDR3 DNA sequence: TGTGCCAGCAGCTTGGAATTCGGGACAGGGGTCTACAATGAGCAGTTCTTC.

In nucleotides, the CDR3 is TGTGCCAGCAGTTCCCGGACAGGCAGGCGAGAGACCCAGTACTTC. Translation gives CASSSRTGRRETQYF. This chain links TRBV28 with TRBJ2-5; 7 nucleotides agree with TRBD1. The CDR3 runs 15 residues. Trimming cost V 4 bases and J 4 bases; bases outside gene matches: 9. In germline, CDR1 is MDHEN, CDR2 SYDVKM.

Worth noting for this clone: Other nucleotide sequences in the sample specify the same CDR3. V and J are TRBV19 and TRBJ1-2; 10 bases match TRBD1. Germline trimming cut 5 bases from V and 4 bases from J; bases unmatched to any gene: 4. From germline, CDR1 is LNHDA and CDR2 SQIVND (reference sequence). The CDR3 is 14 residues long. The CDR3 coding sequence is TGTGCCAGTAGTCCGAGGACAGGGGGCTATGGCTACACCTTC. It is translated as CASSPRTGGYGYTF.

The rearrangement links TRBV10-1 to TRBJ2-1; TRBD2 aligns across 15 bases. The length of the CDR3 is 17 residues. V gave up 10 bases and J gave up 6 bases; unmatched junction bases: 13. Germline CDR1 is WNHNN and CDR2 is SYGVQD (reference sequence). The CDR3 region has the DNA TGCGCCATCATCTCCGGGACTAGCGGGAGGAACCCCAATGAGCAGTTCTTC. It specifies CAIISGTSGRNPNEQFF.

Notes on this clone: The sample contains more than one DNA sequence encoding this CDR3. The CDR3 region has the DNA TGTGCCAGCAGTGTCAGGTACGAGCAGTACTTC. It is translated as CASSVRYEQYF. The rearrangement links TRBV6-1 to TRBJ2-7, with unresolved D. Looked up from germline, CDR1 is MNHNS and CDR2 is SASEGT. CDR3 length: 11 amino acids. V lost 4 bases, J lost 4 bases, and 5 bases lay in between.

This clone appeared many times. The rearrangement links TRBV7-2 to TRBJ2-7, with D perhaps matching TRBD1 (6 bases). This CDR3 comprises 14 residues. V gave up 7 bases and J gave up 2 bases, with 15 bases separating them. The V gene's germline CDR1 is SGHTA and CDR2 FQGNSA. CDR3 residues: CASNRESGPYEQYF. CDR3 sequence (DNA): TGTGCCAGCAACAGGGAATCGGGACCCTACGAGCAGTACTTC.

Here the CDR3 DNA reads TGTGCCAGCAGTTCTACGGGACCTCGGGGCACAGATACGCAGTATTTT. Amino acid sequence: CASSSTGPRGTDTQYF. The chain carries TRBV6-6 and TRBJ2-3; D could derive from TRBD1 or TRBD2 (5 bases each). Trimming cost V 4 bases and J 1 base, with 15 bases left between them. The CDR3 spans 16 residues. The germline CDR1 and CDR2 sequences are MNHNY and SVGAGI (reference sequence).